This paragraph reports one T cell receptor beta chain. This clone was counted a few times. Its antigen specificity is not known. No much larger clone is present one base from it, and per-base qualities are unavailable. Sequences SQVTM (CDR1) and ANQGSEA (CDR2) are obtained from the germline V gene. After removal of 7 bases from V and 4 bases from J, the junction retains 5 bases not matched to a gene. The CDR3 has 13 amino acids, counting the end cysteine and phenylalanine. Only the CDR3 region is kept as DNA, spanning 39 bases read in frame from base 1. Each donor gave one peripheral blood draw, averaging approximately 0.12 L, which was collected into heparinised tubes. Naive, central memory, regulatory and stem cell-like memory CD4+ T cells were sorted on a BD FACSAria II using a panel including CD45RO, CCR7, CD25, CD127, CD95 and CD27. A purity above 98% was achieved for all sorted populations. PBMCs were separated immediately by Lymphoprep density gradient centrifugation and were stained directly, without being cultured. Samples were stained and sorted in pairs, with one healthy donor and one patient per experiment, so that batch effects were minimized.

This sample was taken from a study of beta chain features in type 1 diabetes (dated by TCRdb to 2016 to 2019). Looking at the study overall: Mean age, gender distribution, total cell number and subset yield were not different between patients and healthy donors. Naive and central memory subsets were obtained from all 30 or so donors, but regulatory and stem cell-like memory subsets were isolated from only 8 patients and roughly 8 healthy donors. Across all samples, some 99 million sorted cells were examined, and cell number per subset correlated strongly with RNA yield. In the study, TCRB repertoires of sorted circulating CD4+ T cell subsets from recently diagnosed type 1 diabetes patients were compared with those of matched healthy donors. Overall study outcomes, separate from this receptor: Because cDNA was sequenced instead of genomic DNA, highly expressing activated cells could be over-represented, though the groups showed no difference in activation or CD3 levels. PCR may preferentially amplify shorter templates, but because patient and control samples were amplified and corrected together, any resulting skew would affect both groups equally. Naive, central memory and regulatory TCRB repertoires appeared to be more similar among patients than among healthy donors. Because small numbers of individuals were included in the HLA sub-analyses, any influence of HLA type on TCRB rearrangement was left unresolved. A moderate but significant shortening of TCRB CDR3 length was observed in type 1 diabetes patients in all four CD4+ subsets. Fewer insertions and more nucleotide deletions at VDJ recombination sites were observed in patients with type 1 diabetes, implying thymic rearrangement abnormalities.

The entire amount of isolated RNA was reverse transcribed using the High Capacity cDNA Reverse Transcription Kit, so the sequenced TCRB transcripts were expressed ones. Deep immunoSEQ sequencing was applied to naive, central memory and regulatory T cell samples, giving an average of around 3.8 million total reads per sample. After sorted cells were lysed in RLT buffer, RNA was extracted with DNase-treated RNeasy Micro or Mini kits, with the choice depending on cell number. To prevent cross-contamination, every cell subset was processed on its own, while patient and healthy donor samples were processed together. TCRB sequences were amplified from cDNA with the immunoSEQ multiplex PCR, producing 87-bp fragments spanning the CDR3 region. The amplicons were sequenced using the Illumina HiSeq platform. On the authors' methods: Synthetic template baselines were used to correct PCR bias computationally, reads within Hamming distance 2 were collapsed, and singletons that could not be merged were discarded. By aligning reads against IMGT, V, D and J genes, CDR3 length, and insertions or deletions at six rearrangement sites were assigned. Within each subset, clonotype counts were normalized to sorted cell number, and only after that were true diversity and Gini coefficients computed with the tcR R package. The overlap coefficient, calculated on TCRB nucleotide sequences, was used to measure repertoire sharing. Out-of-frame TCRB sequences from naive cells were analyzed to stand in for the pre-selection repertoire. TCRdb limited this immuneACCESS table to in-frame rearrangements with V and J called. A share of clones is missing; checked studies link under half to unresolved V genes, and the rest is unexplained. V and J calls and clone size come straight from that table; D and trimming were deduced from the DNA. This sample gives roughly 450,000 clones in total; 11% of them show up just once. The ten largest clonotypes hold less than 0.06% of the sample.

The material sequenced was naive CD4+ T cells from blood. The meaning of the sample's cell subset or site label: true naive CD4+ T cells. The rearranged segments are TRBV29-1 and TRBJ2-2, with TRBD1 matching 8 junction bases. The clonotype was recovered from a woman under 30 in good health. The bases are TGCAGCGGGCGCGGACAGGGCACCGGGGAGCTGTTTTTT. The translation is CSGRGQGTGELFF.